Given below is one T cell receptor (beta chain) in context. Its antigen is unidentified. Both 60 Vbeta primers and 13 Jbeta primers went into the PCR. Libraries were prepared by immunoSEQ multiplex PCR; TCRdb keeps only in-frame clonotypes and omits some of them. The table lists 130,000 to 150,000 clones, 80% of them singletons, with 6.8% in the top ten. Trimming shortened V by 5 bases and J by 3 bases, and 17 bases separated the two germline ends. Germline loops: CDR1 MNHNS, CDR2 SASEGT. This CDR3 region has 15 residues. The data were taken from a study of cytomegalovirus exposure and HLA in healthy donors. Overall study: HLA-typed donors were the source of about 85 million unique TCRs held in an early data release. Study-level results: The later analysis indicated that the majority of CMV-associated TCR beta chains appeared HLA-restricted.

This clonotype was sampled from a man between 40 and 49 years old in good health and CMV-seropositive. V and J are TRBV6-1 and TRBJ2-7, with D tentatively TRBD1 (6 bases). The sequencing sample was made of PBMCs. The CDR3 loop is CASSLTRTAHYEQYF. DNA of the CDR3: TGTGCCAGCAGTCTGACCCGGACAGCCCACTACGAGCAGTACTTC.